The 13 T cell receptor beta chains below all came from one sample that was sequenced in a study of blood T cell repertoires in COVID-19. The repertoire was sequenced with immunoSEQ multiplex PCR; TCRdb's copy has only in-frame clones and lacks some. The repertoire holds hundreds of thousands of clones, with 65% to 90% as singletons. Sequencing was carried out using peripheral blood. The receptors shown here come from a man between 50 and 59 years old with COVID-19, enrolled during active disease.

The genes are TRBV7-3 and TRBJ2-5; D might be TRBD2 (6 bases). Germline V gives CDR1 SGHTA, CDR2 FQGTGA. CDR3 size: 13 residues. Trimming pared 2 bases from V and 2 bases from J, leaving 6 bases between. In nucleotides, the CDR3 is TGTGCCAGCAGCTTAGGGGGGCAAGAGACCCAGTACTTC. This encodes CASSLGGQETQYF.

Notes on this clone: This same CDR3 is encoded by further DNA sequences in the sample. The chain has TRBV7-3 and TRBJ2-2, with 11 bases matching TRBD2. The ends lost 5 bases at V and 6 bases at J; junction bases unmatched: 5. Germline V gives CDR1 SGHTA, CDR2 FQGTGA. This CDR3 comprises 15 residues. CDR3 sequence reads: CASSTRTSGSGELFF. The CDR3, as DNA: TGTGCCAGCAGCACCCGGACTAGCGGGTCCGGGGAGCTGTTTTTT.

The chain employs TRBV21-1 and TRBJ1-5; the DNA was not used to check the table's D call, TRBD1. TRBV21-1 is tagged as a pseudogene. The CDR3 sequence is 24 residues long. The CDR3 DNA follows: TGTGCCAGCAGCACCCGAGGAGTCAGATGGGGGGGACAGGGGGCTCCGTATAGCAATCAGCCCCAGCATTTT. Its protein product is CASSTRGVRWGGQGAPYSNQPQHF.

The chain recombines TRBV13 with TRBJ2-1; 14 nucleotides match TRBD2. From germline, CDR1 is PRHDT and CDR2 FYEKMQ (reference sequence). The CDR3 consists of 16 residues. Losses at the gene ends were 6 bases for V and 14 bases for J; bases not matched to a gene: 15. CDR3 in DNA: TGTGCCAGCAGTCATTCCCAGACTAGCGGGGGGGCCAACGAGTTCTTC. Protein: CASSHSQTSGGANEFF.

The CDR3 region is CSVDEGHRYNEQFF. In DNA form, the CDR3 reads TGCAGCGTGGACGAGGGACATCGCTACAATGAGCAGTTCTTC. J is TRBJ2-1 and V is TRBV29-1; possibly TRBD1 for D (6 bases). The CDR3 runs to 14 residues. The V gene's germline CDR1 is SQVTM and CDR2 ANQGSEA. V lost 6 bases and J 3 bases, leaving 15 bases between the germline ends.

The sample holds one count of this clone. V is TRBV24-1 and J is TRBJ1-5; maybe TRBD1 (5 bases). The CDR3 spans 14 residues. Germline V gene lookup returns CDR1 KGHDR and CDR2 SFDVKD. V was pared by 5 bases and J by 1 base, with 8 bases between. DNA of the CDR3: TGTGCCACCAGTGCAGGGTGGAGCAATCAGCCCCAGCATTTT. It yields the protein CATSAGWSNQPQHF.

V and J are TRBV7-8 and TRBJ2-7; maybe TRBD1 (5 bases). The CDR3 covers 14 residues. Germline CDR1 is SGHVS and CDR2 is FQNEAQ. Deletions cut 6 bases from V and 1 base from J, with 13 bases between. In nucleotides, the CDR3 is TGTGCCAGCAGGCCTTTCCGACAGTCCTACGAGCAGTACTTC. Protein sequence: CASRPFRQSYEQYF.

This clone was found a few times. V is TRBV28 and J is TRBJ2-7; 12 positions match TRBD1. Germline trimming cut 6 bases from V and 3 bases from J; bases unmatched to any gene: 6. Per the germline V gene, CDR1 is MDHEN and CDR2 is SYDVKM. The CDR3 contains 15 residues. This chain's CDR3 is CASRPGTGGYYEQYF. The CDR3 DNA is TGTGCCAGCAGGCCCGGGACAGGGGGCTACTACGAGCAGTACTTC. Full variable domain (remainder filled in from reference TRBV28 and TRBJ2-7): DVKVTQSSRYLVKRTGEKVFLECVQDMDHENMFWYRQDPGLGLRLIYFSYDVKMKEKGDIPEGYSVSREKKERFSLILESASTNQTSMYLCASRPGTGGYYEQYFGPGTRLTVT.

The V and J genes are TRBV4-1 and TRBJ2-7; TRBD1 matches at 7 bases. Germline V gene sequence: CDR1 MGHRA, CDR2 YSYEKL. The CDR3 loop spans 13 amino acids. Trimming removed 2 bases from V and 3 bases from J; junction bases left unmatched: 1. CDR3 sequence (DNA): TGCGCCAGCAGCCAAACAGGGGACTACGAGCAGTACTTC. This sequence encodes CASSQTGDYEQYF.

J is TRBJ1-1 and V is TRBV19; 8 bases match TRBD1. V gave up 5 bases and J gave up 7 bases; unmatched junction bases: 9. Germline V gene lookup returns CDR1 LNHDA and CDR2 SQIVND (reference sequence). The CDR3 length is 14 residues. CDR3 in amino acids: CASSLGQGLDEAFF. CDR3 sequence (DNA): TGTGCCAGTAGTCTCGGACAGGGACTGGATGAAGCTTTCTTT.

The chain couples TRBV9 to TRBJ2-2, with D possibly TRBD2 on 7 matching bases. Trimming left V 1 base short and J 0 bases short, with 10 bases between. Germline V gene lookup returns CDR1 SGDLS and CDR2 YYNGEE. CDR3 length: 16 residues. The CDR3 DNA reads TGTGCCAGCAGCGTACTCGGGGGGCCGAACACCGGGGAGCTGTTTTTT. This codes for CASSVLGGPNTGELFF. The variable domain in full, completed from reference TRBV9 and TRBJ2-2, reads DSGVTQTPKHLITATGQRVTLRCSPRSGDLSVYWYQQSLDQGLQFLIQYYNGEERAKGNILERFSAQQFPDLHSELNLSSLELGDSALYFCASSVLGGPNTGELFFGEGSRLTVL.

This chain uses TRBV5-1 with TRBJ1-2, with D possibly TRBD1 on 5 matching bases. The ends were cut back, 3 bases at V and 2 bases at J, with 14 bases in the middle. CDR3 length: 15 amino acids. Germline V gives CDR1 SGHRS, CDR2 YFSETQ. The DNA of the CDR3 is TGCGCCAGCAGCTGGGGGGATGTAGGGAACTATGGCTACACCTTC. It specifies CASSWGDVGNYGYTF.

The V and J genes are TRBV19 and TRBJ1-2; TRBD1 might be the D (6 bases). The germline gives CDR1 LNHDA, CDR2 SQIVND (reference sequence). Trimming stripped 1 base from V and 4 bases from J, with 16 bases between. The CDR3 runs 16 residues. CDR3 residues: CASSIVGTGLIYGYTF. CDR3 DNA sequence: TGTGCCAGTAGTATAGTAGGAACAGGGCTCATCTATGGCTACACCTTC.